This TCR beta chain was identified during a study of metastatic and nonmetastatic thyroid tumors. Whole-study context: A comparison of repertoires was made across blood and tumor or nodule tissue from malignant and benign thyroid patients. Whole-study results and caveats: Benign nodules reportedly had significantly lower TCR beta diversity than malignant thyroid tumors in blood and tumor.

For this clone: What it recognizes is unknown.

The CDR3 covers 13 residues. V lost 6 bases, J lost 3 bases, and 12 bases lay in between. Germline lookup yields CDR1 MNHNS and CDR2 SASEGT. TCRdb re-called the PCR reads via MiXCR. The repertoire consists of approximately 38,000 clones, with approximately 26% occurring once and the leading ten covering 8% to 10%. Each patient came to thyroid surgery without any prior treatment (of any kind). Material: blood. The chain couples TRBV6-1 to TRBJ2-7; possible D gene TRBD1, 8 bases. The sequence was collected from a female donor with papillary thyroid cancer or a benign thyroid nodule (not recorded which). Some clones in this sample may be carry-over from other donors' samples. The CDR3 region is CASSGGTGYEQYF. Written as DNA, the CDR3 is TGTGCCAGCAGCGGGGGGACAGGCTACGAGCAGTACTTC.